This T cell receptor beta chain was captured in a study of blood T cells in healthy people across ages. Whole-study results and caveats: Diversity figures based on one million T cells were deemed too low. As age increased, TCR beta diversity per million T cells fell in a roughly linear fashion. Naive CD4+ cell counts and diversity both ran higher in long-lived than in aged donors. Lack of knowledge of donor CMV status possibly confounded expanded clonotype changes.

Trimming took 1 base from V and 1 from J, leaving 7 bases between them. The length of the CDR3 is 14 residues. The germline gives CDR1 SGHRS, CDR2 YFSETQ. Worth noting for this clonotype: The target antigen is unknown.

Primed by a sample-barcoded 5' primer and a J-beta primer mix, a second PCR proceeded for about 7 to 11 cycles. In TCRdb, the 5' RACE reads were re-called with MiXCR into one record per CDR3 protein. Of about 1.4 million distinct CDR3 sequences listed, approximately 59% are singletons. The receptor was derived from a man between 18 and 35 years old in good health. The chain couples TRBV5-1 to TRBJ2-3; unclear D gene. Sequenced: blood. The CDR3 reads CASSLYYRTDTQYF. In nucleotides, the CDR3 is TGCGCCAGCAGCTTGTACTACCGCACAGATACGCAGTATTTT.